These 20 T cell receptor beta chains share one sample of origin, sequenced in a study of cytomegalovirus exposure and HLA in healthy donors. PCR was performed using 60 Vbeta and 13 Jbeta primers. Profiling relied on immunoSEQ multiplex PCR, and the TCRdb table lists in-frame clones only, not all of them. The listing records some 150,000 clones. Material: PBMCs. The receptor source for this set is a woman aged 18-29 years in good health and CMV-seronegative.

The CDR3 region has the DNA TGTGCCAGCAGCTTGGAACAGGGGGCGGAAAAACTGTTTTTT. Translated: CASSLEQGAEKLFF. V gene TRBV5-4 combines with J gene TRBJ1-4; TRBD1 agrees at 9 bases. CDR3 size: 14 residues. V lost 0 bases, J lost 8 bases, and 2 bases stayed unmatched. Germline V gives CDR1 SGHNT, CDR2 YYREEE (reference sequence).

The chain has TRBV5-1 and TRBJ1-1; D is possibly TRBD1 (5 bases). Germline CDR1 reads SGHRS; CDR2 reads YFSETQ. There are 17 residues in the CDR3. V was shortened by 0 bases and J by 1 base, with 16 bases between the two germline ends. CDR3 sequence reads: CASSLDVWSGKNTEAFF. The CDR3 nucleotides are TGCGCCAGCAGCTTGGACGTTTGGTCAGGGAAGAACACTGAAGCTTTCTTT.

The chain employs TRBV6-5 and TRBJ1-1; tentatively, D is TRBD1 (5 bases). The CDR3 has 13 residues. Deletions cut 3 bases from V and 4 bases from J, with 9 bases between. Germline lookup yields CDR1 MNHEY and CDR2 SVGAGI. CDR3 protein: CASSYGAPTEAFF. For the CDR3, the DNA is TGTGCCAGCAGTTATGGGGCCCCCACTGAAGCTTTCTTT.

The V gene is TRBV15, the J gene TRBJ1-3, with TRBD1 as a possible D gene (5 bases). V gave up 0 bases and J gave up 4 bases, with 13 bases separating them. Looked up from germline, CDR1 is LNHNV and CDR2 is YYDKDF (reference sequence). This CDR3 has 16 residues. As DNA, the CDR3 is TGTGCCACCAGCAGAGATAAGGGGCAAAGAGGAAACACCATATATTTT. Amino acids: CATSRDKGQRGNTIYF.

The chain combines TRBV13 with TRBJ2-5; the D is unclear. CDR1 is PRHDT, CDR2 FYEKMQ, per germline (reference sequence). The V and J ends lost 2 bases and 1 base respectively, with 11 bases between them. The CDR3 is 15 residues long. The CDR3 coding sequence is TGTGCCAGCAGCTTACAACTAACTGGCCAAGAGACCCAGTACTTC. Its translation: CASSLQLTGQETQYF.

V is TRBV6-5 and J is TRBJ2-7, with a tentative D call TRBD1 (6 bases). The V gene's germline CDR1 is MNHEY and CDR2 SVGAGI. Trimming cost V 6 bases and J 3 bases, with 15 bases left between them. CDR3 length: 14 residues. The CDR3 here is CASSAQQGSYEQYF. The DNA for the CDR3 is TGTGCCAGCAGCGCCCAACAGGGCAGCTACGAGCAGTACTTC.

V and J are TRBV29-1 and TRBJ1-2, with a tentative D call TRBD1 (6 bases). The germline CDR1 and CDR2 sequences are SQVTM and ANQGSEA. V lost 4 bases to trimming and J lost 6 bases, with 12 bases between them. The CDR3 has 12 residues. The CDR3 DNA reads as TGCAGCGTTGGGGCGAACAGGGATGGCTACACCTTC. Translated: CSVGANRDGYTF. The entire variable domain, with the rest obtained from reference TRBV29-1 and TRBJ1-2, is as follows: SAVISQKPSRDICQRGTSLTIQCQVDSQVTMMFWYRQQPGQSLTLIATANQGSEATYESGFVIDKFPISRPNLTFSTLTVSNMSPEDSSIYLCSVGANRDGYTFGSGTRLTVV.

This sequence joins TRBV4-3 and TRBJ2-1; 7 bases align to TRBD2. The length of the CDR3 is 18 residues. Trimming cost V 0 bases and J 2 bases; bases outside gene matches: 10. In germline, CDR1 is LGHNA, CDR2 YSLEER. CDR3 nucleotides: TGCGCCAGCAGCCAAGATCGGTCCATAGCGGGTCCCTACAATGAGCAGTTCTTC. Protein: CASSQDRSIAGPYNEQFF.

This chain links TRBV5-1 with TRBJ2-1; TRBD2 matches 11 bases. After removal of 4 bases from V and 5 bases from J, the junction contained 8 bases not matched to a gene. The CDR3 length is 16 residues. Per the germline V gene, CDR1 is SGHRS and CDR2 is YFSETQ. The CDR3 region is CASSLSPTSGNNEQFF. In DNA, the CDR3 is TGCGCCAGCAGCCTATCGCCGACTAGCGGGAACAATGAGCAGTTCTTC.

The genes are TRBV21-1 and TRBJ1-4; TRBD1, the table's D call, lacks a check against the DNA. TRBV21-1 is reported as a pseudogene. This CDR3 comprises 15 residues. In DNA form, the CDR3 reads TGTGCCAGCAGCGCTCGAGGGGGTTATGATGAAAAACTGTTTTTT. Translated: CASSARGGYDEKLFF.

The chain combines TRBV27 with TRBJ1-5; 10 bases fit TRBD1. The germline CDR1 and CDR2 sequences are MNHEY and SMNVEV (reference sequence). The CDR3 covers 14 residues. The junction had 3 bases not matched to a gene; V was cut back by 4 bases and J by 6 bases. The CDR3 reads CASSSTGGGQPQHF. As DNA, the CDR3 is TGTGCCAGCAGTTCGACAGGGGGCGGTCAGCCCCAGCATTTT.

V and J are TRBV7-8 and TRBJ2-3; D is unclear. The CDR3 loop spans 13 amino acids. In germline, CDR1 is SGHVS, CDR2 FQNEAQ. The V end was cut by 2 bases, the J end by 3 bases, with 6 bases between. The CDR3 loop reads CASSLIITDTQYF. The DNA of the CDR3 is TGTGCCAGCAGCTTAATAATAACAGATACGCAGTATTTT.

The chain joins TRBV11-3 to TRBJ1-1; TRBD1 is a possible D gene (6 bases). Germline CDR1 and CDR2: SGHNT and YENEEA. The CDR3 sequence is 14 residues long. The V end lost 1 base, the J end lost 4 bases, and 10 bases lay between the germline ends. CDR3 residues: CASSLGGGLTEAFF. CDR3 DNA: TGTGCCAGCAGCTTAGGTGGGGGCCTCACTGAAGCTTTCTTT.

The rearrangement uses TRBV14 and TRBJ2-7; perhaps TRBD1 as D (6 bases). The germline CDR1 and CDR2 sequences are SGHDN and FVKESK. CDR3 length: 18 residues. V dropped 0 bases and J dropped 2 bases, with 20 bases sitting between them. CDR3 protein: CASSQDSGGFQAPYEQYV. The CDR3 DNA reads TGTGCCAGCAGCCAAGATAGTGGGGGCTTTCAGGCCCCCTACGAGCAGTACGTC.

The rearrangement uses TRBV15 and TRBJ2-7; perhaps TRBD1 as D (5 bases). V was cut by 0 bases and J by 10 bases, with 13 bases left in between. This CDR3 has 13 amino acids. Germline loops: CDR1 LNHNV, CDR2 YYDKDF (reference sequence). The CDR3 DNA reads TGTGCCACCAGCAGAGATAGTACAGGAGTTCAGTACTTC. Translating gives CATSRDSTGVQYF.

The chain combines TRBV11-2 with TRBJ2-1, with TRBD2 matching over 10 bases. The germline V gene encodes CDR1 SGHAT and CDR2 FQNNGV. The length of the CDR3 is 16 residues. Losses at the gene ends were 2 bases for V and 8 bases for J; bases not matched to a gene: 9. CDR3: CASSLSASGSGYEQFF. The CDR3 DNA reads as TGTGCCAGCAGCTTATCCGCTAGCGGGAGCGGGTATGAGCAGTTCTTC. The variable domain in full, completed from reference TRBV11-2 and TRBJ2-1, reads EAGVAQSPRYKIIEKRQSVAFWCNPISGHATLYWYQQILGQGPKLLIQFQNNGVVDDSQLPKDRFSAERLKGVDSTLKIQPAKLEDSAVYLCASSLSASGSGYEQFFGPGTRLTVL.

The chain joins TRBV7-2 to TRBJ2-7; TRBD1 agrees at 9 bases. CDR1 is SGHTA, CDR2 FQGNSA, per germline. This CDR3 has 16 amino acids. V gave up 2 bases and J gave up 4 bases; unmatched junction bases: 9. The CDR3 here is CASSLSNNRGQYEQYF. The CDR3 nucleotides are TGTGCCAGCAGCTTAAGCAACAACAGGGGGCAGTACGAGCAGTACTTC.

The chain has TRBV5-6 and TRBJ2-5, with TRBD2 identical over 10 bases. Germline values: CDR1 SGHDT, CDR2 YYEEEE. V lost 3 bases and J lost 3; bases outside the gene matches: 8. This CDR3 spans 16 amino acids. The CDR3 region is CASSWASSGGEETQYF. Here the CDR3 DNA reads TGTGCCAGCAGCTGGGCCAGCAGCGGGGGGGAAGAGACCCAGTACTTC.

The genes are TRBV2 and TRBJ2-3; TRBD2 aligns across 7 bases. Germline V gives CDR1 SNHLY, CDR2 FYNNEI. J lost 1 base, V lost 4 bases, and 5 bases had no gene match. The CDR3 has 15 residues. For the CDR3, the DNA is TGTGCCAGCAGTGTTGGGCTAGCGGGCACAGATACGCAGTATTTT. This gives the protein CASSVGLAGTDTQYF.

The chain employs TRBV27 and TRBJ2-7, with 8 bases lining up with TRBD1. With V trimmed by 6 bases and J by 0 bases, 7 bases remained unmatched. The CDR3 length is 15 residues. Germline V CDR1 and CDR2: MNHEY, SMNVEV (reference sequence). CDR3 DNA sequence: TGTGCCAGCAGCCCACGACAGGGGCTCTCCTACGAGCAGTACTTC. This encodes CASSPRQGLSYEQYF.